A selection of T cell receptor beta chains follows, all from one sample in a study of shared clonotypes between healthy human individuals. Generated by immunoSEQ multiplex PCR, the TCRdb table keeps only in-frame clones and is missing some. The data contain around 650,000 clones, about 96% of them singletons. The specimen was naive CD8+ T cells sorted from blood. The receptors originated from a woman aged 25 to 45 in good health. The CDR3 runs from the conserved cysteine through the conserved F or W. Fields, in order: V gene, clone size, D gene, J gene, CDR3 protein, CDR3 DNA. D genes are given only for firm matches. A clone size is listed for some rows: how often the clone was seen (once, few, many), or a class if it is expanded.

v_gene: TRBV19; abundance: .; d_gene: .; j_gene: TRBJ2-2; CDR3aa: CASSTVSTGELFF; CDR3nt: TGTGCCAGTAGTACCGTGAGCACCGGGGAGCTGTTTTTT
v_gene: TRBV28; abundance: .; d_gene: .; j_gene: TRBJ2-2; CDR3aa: CASSPHDEPPNTGELFF; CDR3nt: TGTGCCAGCAGTCCCCACGATGAGCCCCCGAACACCGGGGAGCTGTTTTTT
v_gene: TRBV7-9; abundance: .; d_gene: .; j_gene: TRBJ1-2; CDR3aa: CASSLDHGSDYGYTF; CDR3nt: TGTGCCAGCAGCTTAGACCATGGGTCAGACTATGGCTACACCTTC
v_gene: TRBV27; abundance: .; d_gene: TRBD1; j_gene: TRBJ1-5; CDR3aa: CASSLRQGNQPQHF; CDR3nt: TGTGCCAGCAGTTTGCGACAGGGGAATCAGCCCCAGCATTTT
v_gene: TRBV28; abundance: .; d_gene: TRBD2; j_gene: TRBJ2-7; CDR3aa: CASSLWGGPSEQYF; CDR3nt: TGTGCCAGCAGTTTATGGGGAGGGCCCTCCGAGCAGTACTTC
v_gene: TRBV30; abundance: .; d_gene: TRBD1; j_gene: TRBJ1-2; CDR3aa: CASLRTGEDNYGYTF; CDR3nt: TGTGCCTCCCTGAGGACAGGGGAGGATAACTATGGCTACACCTTC
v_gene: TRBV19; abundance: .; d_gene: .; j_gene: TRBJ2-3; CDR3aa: CASRVVASTDTQYF; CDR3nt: TGTGCCAGTAGAGTGGTAGCTAGCACAGATACGCAGTATTTT
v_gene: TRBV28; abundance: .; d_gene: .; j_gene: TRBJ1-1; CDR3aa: CASSLSPDTEAFF; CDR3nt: TGTGCCAGCAGTTTATCCCCGGACACTGAAGCTTTCTTT
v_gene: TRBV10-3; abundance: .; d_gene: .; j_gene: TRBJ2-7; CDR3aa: CAISTGLIDEQYF; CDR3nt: TGTGCCATCAGTACAGGGTTAATCGACGAGCAGTACTTC
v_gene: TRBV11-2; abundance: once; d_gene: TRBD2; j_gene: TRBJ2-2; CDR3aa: CASSAFPTSGKYTGELFF; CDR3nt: TGTGCCAGCAGCGCCTTTCCGACTAGCGGGAAGTACACCGGGGAGCTGTTTTTT
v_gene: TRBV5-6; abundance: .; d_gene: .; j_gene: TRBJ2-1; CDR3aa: CASSLGVSDAQFF; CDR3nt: TGTGCCAGCAGCTTGGGTGTTAGCGATGCGCAGTTCTTC
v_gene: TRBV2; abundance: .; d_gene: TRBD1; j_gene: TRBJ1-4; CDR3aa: CASVPGQTVDAEKLFF; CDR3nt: TGTGCCAGCGTGCCGGGACAGACCGTCGATGCAGAAAAACTGTTTTTT
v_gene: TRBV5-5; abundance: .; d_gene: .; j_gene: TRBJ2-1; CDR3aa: CASSFPFGVSYNEQFF; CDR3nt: TGTGCCAGCAGCTTTCCCTTCGGGGTTTCCTACAATGAGCAGTTCTTC
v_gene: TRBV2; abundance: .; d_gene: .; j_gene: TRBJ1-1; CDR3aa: CASGRFGRTILNTEAFF; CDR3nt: TGTGCCAGCGGACGATTCGGACGTACGATCTTGAACACTGAAGCTTTCTTT
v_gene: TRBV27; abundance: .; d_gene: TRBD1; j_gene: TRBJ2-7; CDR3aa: CASRLTGRNYEQYF; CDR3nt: TGTGCCAGCAGATTGACAGGGAGAAATTACGAGCAGTACTTC
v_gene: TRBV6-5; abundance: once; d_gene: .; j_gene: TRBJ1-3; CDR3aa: CASGDSWTTGNTIYF; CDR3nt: TGTGCCAGCGGAGACAGTTGGACTACTGGAAACACCATATATTTT
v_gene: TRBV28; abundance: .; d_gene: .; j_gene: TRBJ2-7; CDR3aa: CASSFLSGSTYEQYF; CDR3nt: TGTGCCAGCAGTTTCCTGAGCGGGTCAACCTACGAGCAGTACTTC
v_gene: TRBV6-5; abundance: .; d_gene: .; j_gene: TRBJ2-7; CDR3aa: CASSEAPEQYF; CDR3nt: TGTGCCAGCAGTGAGGCGCCTGAGCAGTACTTC
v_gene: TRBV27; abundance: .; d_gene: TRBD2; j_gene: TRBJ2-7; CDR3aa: CASSAIAGSYEQYF; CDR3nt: TGTGCCAGCAGCGCCATAGCGGGTTCCTACGAGCAGTACTTC
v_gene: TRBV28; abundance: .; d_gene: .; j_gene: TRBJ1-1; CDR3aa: CASSFRRNTEAFF; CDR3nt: TGTGCCAGCAGTTTCCGAAGGAACACTGAAGCTTTCTTT
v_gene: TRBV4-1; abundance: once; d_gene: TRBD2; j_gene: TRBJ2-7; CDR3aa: CASSLPGWASGWYEQYF; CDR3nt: TGCGCCAGCAGCCTCCCTGGGTGGGCTAGCGGGTGGTACGAGCAGTACTTC
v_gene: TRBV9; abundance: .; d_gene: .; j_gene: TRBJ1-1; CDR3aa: CASSVEGTAEAFF; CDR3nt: TGTGCCAGCAGCGTAGAGGGGACCGCGGAAGCTTTCTTT
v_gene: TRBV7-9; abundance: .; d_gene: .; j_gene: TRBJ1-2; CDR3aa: CASSPGIGGYTF; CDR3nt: TGTGCCAGCAGCCCAGGGATTGGCGGCTACACCTTC
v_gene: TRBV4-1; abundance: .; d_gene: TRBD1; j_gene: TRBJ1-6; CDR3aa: CASSQDRKGAGNSPLHF; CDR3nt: TGCGCCAGCAGCCAAGATCGGAAGGGGGCGGGGAATTCACCCCTCCACTTT
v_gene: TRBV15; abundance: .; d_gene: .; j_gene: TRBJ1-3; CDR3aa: CATSEVITGNTIYF; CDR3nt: TGTGCCACCAGCGAAGTAATTACCGGAAACACCATATATTTT
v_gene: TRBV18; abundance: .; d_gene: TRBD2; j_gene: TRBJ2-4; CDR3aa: CASSRLAGGPPAKNIQYF; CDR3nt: TGTGCCAGCTCAAGGCTAGCGGGAGGGCCTCCGGCCAAAAACATTCAGTACTTC
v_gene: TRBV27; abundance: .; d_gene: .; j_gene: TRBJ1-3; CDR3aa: CASSLVSGNTIYF; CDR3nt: TGTGCCAGCAGTTTGGTCTCTGGAAACACCATATATTTT
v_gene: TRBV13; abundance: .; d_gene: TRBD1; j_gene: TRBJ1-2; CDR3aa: CASSLGQGRYGYTF; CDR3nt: TGTGCCAGCAGCCTCGGACAGGGGAGATATGGCTACACCTTC
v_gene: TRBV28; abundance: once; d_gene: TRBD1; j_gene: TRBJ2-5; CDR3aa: CASSFTGGASTQYF; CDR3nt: TGTGCCAGCAGTTTTACAGGGGGCGCTTCGACCCAGTACTTC
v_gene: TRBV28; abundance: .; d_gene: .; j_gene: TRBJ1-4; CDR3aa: CASSFFQGSNEKLFF; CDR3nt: TGTGCCAGCAGTTTTTTTCAGGGATCTAATGAAAAACTGTTTTTT
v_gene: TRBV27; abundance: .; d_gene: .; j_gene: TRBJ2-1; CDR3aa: CASGKHDNYNEQFF; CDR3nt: TGTGCCAGCGGTAAACACGATAATTACAATGAGCAGTTCTTC
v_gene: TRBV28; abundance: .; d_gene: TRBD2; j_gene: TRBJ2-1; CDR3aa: CASSLRLAGVGEQFF; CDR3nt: TGTGCCAGCAGTTTAAGACTAGCGGGAGTGGGTGAGCAGTTCTTC
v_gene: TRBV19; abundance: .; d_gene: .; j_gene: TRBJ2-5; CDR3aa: CASSIGGVFAETQYF; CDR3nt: TGTGCCAGTAGTATAGGGGGGGTATTCGCGGAGACCCAGTACTTC
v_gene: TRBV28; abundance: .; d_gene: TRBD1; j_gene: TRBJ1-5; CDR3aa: CARWTGRQPQHF; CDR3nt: TGTGCCAGATGGACAGGGCGGCAGCCCCAGCATTTT
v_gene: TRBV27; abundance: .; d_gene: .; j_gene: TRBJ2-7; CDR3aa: CASSHRVYYEQYF; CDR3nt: TGTGCCAGCAGCCACCGGGTTTATTACGAGCAGTACTTC
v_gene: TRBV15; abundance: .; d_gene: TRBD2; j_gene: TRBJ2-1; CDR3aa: CATRKTSGRYEQFF; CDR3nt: TGTGCCACCAGAAAGACTAGCGGGAGATATGAGCAGTTCTTC
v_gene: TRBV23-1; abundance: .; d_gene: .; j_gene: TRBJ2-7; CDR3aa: CASSHSLSPEGEQYF; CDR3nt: TGCGCCAGCAGTCACTCCCTATCCCCTGAGGGTGAGCAGTACTTC
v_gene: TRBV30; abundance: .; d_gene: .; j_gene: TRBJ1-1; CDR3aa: CAWSVLGGGLRNTEAFF; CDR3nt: TGTGCCTGGAGTGTACTCGGGGGAGGTCTTCGGAACACTGAAGCTTTCTTT
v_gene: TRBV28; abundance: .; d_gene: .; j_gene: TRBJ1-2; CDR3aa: CASSLVQGSYGYTF; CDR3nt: TGTGCCAGCAGTCTAGTTCAGGGCAGCTATGGCTACACCTTC
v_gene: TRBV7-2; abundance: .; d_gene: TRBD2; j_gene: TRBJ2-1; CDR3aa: CASKEAGTSEYNEQFF; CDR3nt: TGTGCCAGCAAAGAAGCCGGGACTAGCGAGTACAATGAGCAGTTCTTC
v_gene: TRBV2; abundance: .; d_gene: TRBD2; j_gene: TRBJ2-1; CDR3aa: CASRQTGRDYNEQFF; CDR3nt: TGTGCCAGCAGGCAGACTGGGAGGGACTACAATGAGCAGTTCTTC
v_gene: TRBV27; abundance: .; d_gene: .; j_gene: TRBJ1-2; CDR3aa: CASSTNPGAKYGYTF; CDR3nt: TGTGCCAGCAGTACCAATCCCGGGGCTAAATATGGCTACACCTTC
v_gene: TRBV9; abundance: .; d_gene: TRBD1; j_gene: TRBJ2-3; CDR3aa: CASSVGLGTGVSSTDTQYF; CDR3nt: TGTGCCAGCAGCGTAGGTTTGGGGACAGGGGTTTCGAGTACAGATACGCAGTATTTT
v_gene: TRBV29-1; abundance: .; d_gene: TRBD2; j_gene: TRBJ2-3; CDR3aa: CSVAGTSSSTDTQYF; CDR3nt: TGCAGCGTTGCCGGGACTAGCTCTAGCACAGATACGCAGTATTTT
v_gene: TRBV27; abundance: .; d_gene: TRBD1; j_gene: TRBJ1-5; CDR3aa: CASSPTGGIQPQHF; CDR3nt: TGTGCCAGCAGTCCGACAGGGGGCATCCAGCCCCAGCATTTT
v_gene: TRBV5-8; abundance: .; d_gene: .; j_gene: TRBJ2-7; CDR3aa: CASSFGAMAMGEQYF; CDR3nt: TGTGCCAGCAGCTTTGGGGCGATGGCAATGGGGGAGCAGTACTTC
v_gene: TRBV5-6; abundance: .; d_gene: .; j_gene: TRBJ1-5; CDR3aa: CASSLGGTGLQPQHF; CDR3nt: TGTGCCAGCAGCTTGGGAGGCACAGGGCTTCAGCCCCAGCATTTT
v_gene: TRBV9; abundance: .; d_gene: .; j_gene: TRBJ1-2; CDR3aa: CASSGWTVTRYGYTF; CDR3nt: TGTGCCAGCAGCGGTTGGACGGTAACTCGCTATGGCTACACCTTC
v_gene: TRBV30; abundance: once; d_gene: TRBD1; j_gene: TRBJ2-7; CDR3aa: CAWSYQGVYEQYF; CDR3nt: TGTGCCTGGAGTTACCAGGGGGTCTACGAGCAGTACTTC
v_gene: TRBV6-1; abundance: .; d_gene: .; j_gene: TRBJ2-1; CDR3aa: CASSSLATYNEQFF; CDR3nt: TGTGCCAGCAGTTCACTAGCTACCTACAATGAGCAGTTCTTC
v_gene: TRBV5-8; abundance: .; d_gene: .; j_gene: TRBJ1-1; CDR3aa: CASSRGRHLLNTEAFF; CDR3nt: TGTGCCAGCAGCCGGGGGAGGCACCTATTGAACACTGAAGCTTTCTTT
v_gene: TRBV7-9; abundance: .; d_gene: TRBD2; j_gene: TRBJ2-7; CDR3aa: CASSLTPWGLALTYEQYF; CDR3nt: TGTGCCAGCAGCTTAACCCCCTGGGGACTAGCTCTGACCTACGAGCAGTACTTC
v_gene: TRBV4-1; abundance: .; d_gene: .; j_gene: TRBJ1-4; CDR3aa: CASSQVRGEKLFF; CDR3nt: TGCGCCAGCAGCCAGGTCCGGGGTGAAAAACTGTTTTTT
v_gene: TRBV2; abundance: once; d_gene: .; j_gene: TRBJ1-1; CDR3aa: CASRGWDTEAFF; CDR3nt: TGTGCCAGTAGAGGTTGGGACACTGAAGCTTTCTTT
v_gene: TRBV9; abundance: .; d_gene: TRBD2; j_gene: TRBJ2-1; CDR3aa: CASSVVGLAGRNEQFF; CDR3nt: TGTGCCAGCAGCGTAGTTGGTCTAGCGGGAAGGAATGAGCAGTTCTTC
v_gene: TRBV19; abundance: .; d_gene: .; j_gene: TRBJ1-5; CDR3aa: CASSIGEYSNQPQHF; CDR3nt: TGTGCCAGTAGTATCGGAGAGTATAGCAATCAGCCCCAGCATTTT
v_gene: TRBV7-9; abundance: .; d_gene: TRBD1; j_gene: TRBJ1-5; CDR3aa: CASSLLGAGQYSNQPQHF; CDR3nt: TGTGCCAGCAGCCTCTTAGGGGCGGGACAGTATAGCAATCAGCCCCAGCATTTT